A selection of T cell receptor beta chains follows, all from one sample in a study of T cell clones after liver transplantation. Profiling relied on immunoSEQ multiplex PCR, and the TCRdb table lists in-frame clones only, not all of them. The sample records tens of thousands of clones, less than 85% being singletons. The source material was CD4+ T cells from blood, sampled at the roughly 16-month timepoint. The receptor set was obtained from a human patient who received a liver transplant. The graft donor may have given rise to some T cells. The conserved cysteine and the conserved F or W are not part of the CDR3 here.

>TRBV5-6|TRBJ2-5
ASSGSGRPGSSY
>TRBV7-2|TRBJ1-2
ASSLDGRSYGYT
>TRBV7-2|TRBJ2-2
ASSSRQGRAGELF
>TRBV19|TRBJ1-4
ASSRQGITTNEKLF
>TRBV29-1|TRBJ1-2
SVERQGADGYT
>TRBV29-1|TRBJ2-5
SVVTGQETQY
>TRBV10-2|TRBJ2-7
ASSESAGSYEQY
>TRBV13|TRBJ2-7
ASSLVASGVTIREQY
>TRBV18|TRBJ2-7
ASRGTGGYEQY
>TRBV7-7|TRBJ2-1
ASSLGTSGSNNEQF
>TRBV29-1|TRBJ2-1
SVELPVAGASNFEF